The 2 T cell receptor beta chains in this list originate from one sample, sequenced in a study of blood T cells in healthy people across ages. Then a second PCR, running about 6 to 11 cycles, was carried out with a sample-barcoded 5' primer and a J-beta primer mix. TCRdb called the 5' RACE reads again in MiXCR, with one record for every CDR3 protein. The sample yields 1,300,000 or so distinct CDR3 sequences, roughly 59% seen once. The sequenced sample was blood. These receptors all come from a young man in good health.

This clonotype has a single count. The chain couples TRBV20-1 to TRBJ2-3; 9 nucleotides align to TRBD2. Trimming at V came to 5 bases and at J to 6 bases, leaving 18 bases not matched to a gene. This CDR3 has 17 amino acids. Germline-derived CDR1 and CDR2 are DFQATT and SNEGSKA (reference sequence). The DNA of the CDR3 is TGCAGTGCTCTTTCAGACGGCGGGGGGGGCCCGTGGGATACGCAGTATTTT. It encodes CSALSDGGGGPWDTQYF.

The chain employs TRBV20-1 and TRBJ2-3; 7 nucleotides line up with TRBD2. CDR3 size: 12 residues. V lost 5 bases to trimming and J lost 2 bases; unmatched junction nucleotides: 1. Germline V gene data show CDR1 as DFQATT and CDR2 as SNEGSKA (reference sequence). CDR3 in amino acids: CSAGGVTDTQYF. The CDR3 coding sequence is TGCAGTGCTGGGGGGGTCACAGATACGCAGTATTTT.